A single sample is the source of the 18 T cell receptor beta chains below, sequenced in a study of T cell repertoires in cytomegalovirus infection. Antigens for these TCRs are unknown. TCRdb passed the reads through MiXCR, listing each CDR3 protein once. The data show some 920,000 distinct CDR3 sequences, under 40% seen once. The source was cultured CD8+ T cells from PBMCs, collected from culture after CMV antigen stimulation. All receptors come from a human donor in good health (CMV status not recorded). Some clones in this sample may be carry-over from other donors' samples.

The V and J genes are TRBV6-2 or TRBV6-3 and TRBJ1-1, with TRBD1 matching over 10 bases. The CDR3 runs to 17 residues. The germline CDR1 and CDR2 sequences are MNHEY and SVGEGT. With 2 bases clipped from V and 3 bases from J, the junction kept 9 bases outside the gene matches. The CDR3 sequence is CASSYGRDRGFDTEAFF. The CDR3 nucleotides read TGTGCCAGCAGTTACGGCCGGGACAGGGGCTTTGACACTGAAGCTTTCTTT.

This clonotype was counted only a few times. The V call is TRBV4-1, the J call TRBJ2-2; 12 bases are a match to TRBD2. CDR1 is MGHRA, CDR2 YSYEKL, per germline. With 4 bases clipped from V and 6 bases from J, the junction kept 6 bases outside the gene matches. The CDR3 spans 16 residues. In DNA, the CDR3 is TGCGCCAGCAGCCGCATCCTAGCGGGGGGGCCCGGGGAGCTGTTTTTT. Translated: CASSRILAGGPGELFF.

The chain joins TRBV20-1 to TRBJ2-1; 12 bases are shared with TRBD2. The germline CDR1 and CDR2 sequences are DFQATT and SNEGSKA (reference sequence). The CDR3 totals 15 residues. Losses at the gene ends were 5 bases for V and 10 bases for J; bases not matched to a gene: 12. CDR3 protein: CSAALTGTSGPEQFF. The CDR3 nucleotides are TGCAGTGCTGCCCTGACCGGGACTAGCGGGCCCGAGCAGTTCTTC.

The V gene is TRBV29-1, the J gene TRBJ1-5; D possibly corresponds to TRBD1 (6 bases). Trimming stripped 7 bases from V and 2 bases from J, with 18 bases between. Germline assignment: CDR1 SQVTM and CDR2 ANQGSEA. The CDR3 consists of 15 residues. The CDR3 bases are TGCAGCGCCTGGGACACCCTATGGGGCAATCAGCCCCAGCATTTT. This sequence encodes CSAWDTLWGNQPQHF. The full variable domain, rest sourced from reference TRBV29-1 and TRBJ1-5, is SAVISQKPSRDICQRGTSLTIQCQVDSQVTMMFWYRQQPGQSLTLIATANQGSEATYESGFVIDKFPISRPNLTFSTLTVSNMSPEDSSIYLCSAWDTLWGNQPQHFGDGTRLSIL.

The chain is built from TRBV5-5 and TRBJ2-7; D is undetermined. V dropped 4 bases and J dropped 2 bases, with 7 bases sitting between them. Per the germline V gene, CDR1 is SGHKS and CDR2 is YYEKEE (reference sequence). The CDR3 length is 12 residues. CDR3 bases: TGTGCCAGCAGCACGAATACCTACGAGCAGTACTTC. It specifies CASSTNTYEQYF. The full variable domain, with the rest looked up from reference TRBV5-5 and TRBJ2-7, is DAGVTQSPTHLIKTRGQQVTLRCSPISGHKSVSWYQQVLGQGPQFIFQYYEKEERGRGNFPDRFSARQFPNYSSELNVNALLLGDSALYLCASSTNTYEQYFGPGTRLTVT.

The gene calls are TRBV7-6 and TRBJ2-5, with a tentative D call TRBD2 (5 bases). CDR3 size: 14 residues. CDR1 and CDR2 from the germline V gene are SGHVS and FNYEAQ. The germline V and J ends were trimmed by 5 bases and 3 bases, with 13 bases remaining between them. In nucleotides, the CDR3 is TGTGCCAGCAGCAAAAGGCCCGGGGAAGAGACCCAGTACTTC. Its protein is CASSKRPGEETQYF.

The sample holds many counts of this clonotype. The V gene is TRBV7-6, the J gene TRBJ2-1; the match to TRBD2 covers 7 bases. V trimming: 0 bases; J trimming: 0 bases; junction bases outside the gene matches: 2. The CDR3 is 16 amino acids. The germline gives CDR1 SGHVS, CDR2 FNYEAQ. CDR3 in DNA: TGTGCCAGCAGCTTAGCCCGCGGGGGCTCCTACAATGAGCAGTTCTTC. Translating it yields CASSLARGGSYNEQFF.

This clonotype was counted ten times or more. This chain connects TRBV7-9 to TRBJ2-4, with 15 bases lining up with TRBD2. The germline V gene has CDR1 SEHNR and CDR2 FQNEAQ (reference sequence). The CDR3 runs 21 residues. The J segment lost 0 bases and the V segment lost 4 bases, leaving 13 bases of the junction unmatched. CDR3 bases: TGTGCCAGCAGCTGGACTAGCGGGGGGGGTCGTATGCAAGGAGCCAAAAACATTCAGTACTTC. It specifies CASSWTSGGGRMQGAKNIQYF.

The chain uses TRBV28 and TRBJ1-2; maybe TRBD1 (5 bases). This CDR3 spans 15 amino acids. V was shortened by 11 bases and J by 5 bases, with 24 bases between the two germline ends. Germline V lookup: CDR1 MDHEN, CDR2 SYDVKM. CDR3 coding DNA: TGTGCCGCTAGCTTGGAAAATACAGGATTTTATGGCTACACCTTC. Its protein product is CAASLENTGFYGYTF.

The chain is built from TRBV10-3 and TRBJ2-1; TRBD1 or TRBD2 may be the D gene (5 bases each). Germline values: CDR1 ENHRY, CDR2 SYGVKD. This CDR3 contains 15 residues. V lost 2 bases to trimming and J lost 4 bases, with 12 bases between them. CDR3 sequence: CAISEGDGLYNEQFF. The CDR3 nucleotides are TGTGCCATCAGTGAGGGGGACGGACTTTACAATGAGCAGTTCTTC.

This clonotype was recorded a few times. The chain is built from TRBV7-9 and TRBJ1-2; tentative D call: TRBD1 (5 bases). Deletions cut 3 bases from V and 6 bases from J, with 14 bases between. CDR3 length: 14 amino acids. Germline values: CDR1 SEHNR, CDR2 FQNEAQ (reference sequence). The CDR3 reads CASSFSGRIDGYTF. CDR3 nucleotide sequence: TGTGCCAGCAGCTTCTCAGGGAGAATTGATGGCTACACCTTC.

The chain links TRBV19 to TRBJ2-2, with D possibly called TRBD1 or TRBD2 (5 bases each). The CDR3 spans 16 residues. Germline V gene lookup returns CDR1 LNHDA and CDR2 SQIVND (reference sequence). Deletions cut 6 bases from V and 4 bases from J, with 18 bases between. CDR3 amino acids: CASSTLGRDGTGELFF. CDR3 nucleotide sequence: TGTGCCAGTAGCACTCTGGGAAGGGACGGCACCGGGGAGCTGTTTTTT.

This clonotype came up a few times. This chain links TRBV12-3 or TRBV12-4 with TRBJ1-2, with TRBD1 as a possible D gene (6 bases). V lost 5 bases and J lost 4, with 17 bases in between. The CDR3 sequence is 15 residues long. The CDR3 coding sequence is TGTGCCAGCAGTCCCCGGACAGCTCCCCTCTATGGCTACACCTTC. This encodes CASSPRTAPLYGYTF.

The V call is TRBV19, the J call TRBJ2-3, with D perhaps matching TRBD1 (6 bases). Germline lookup yields CDR1 LNHDA and CDR2 SQIVND (reference sequence). The CDR3 totals 15 residues. The V gene lost 9 bases and the J gene lost 7 bases, with 23 bases spanning the gap. As DNA, the CDR3 is TGTGCCAGCCGGCTGAACGACAGGCCCGGGAATACGCAGTATTTT. The encoded protein is CASRLNDRPGNTQYF.

The chain uses TRBV18 and TRBJ2-2; unclear D gene. V gave up 3 bases and J gave up 2 bases, with 16 bases separating them. Germline V gene lookup returns CDR1 KGHSH and CDR2 LQKENI. The CDR3 runs to 17 residues. CDR3 sequence (DNA): TGTGCCAGCTCACCGATCGACACCCGCATTAACACCGGGGAGCTGTTTTTT. This translates into CASSPIDTRINTGELFF.

This clonotype was detected a few times. The chain carries TRBV19 and TRBJ1-1; TRBD1 is a possible D gene (5 bases). V dropped 0 bases and J dropped 5 bases, with 10 bases sitting between them. This CDR3 contains 14 residues. Germline V gene data show CDR1 as LNHDA and CDR2 as SQIVND (reference sequence). As DNA, the CDR3 is TGTGCCAGTAGTATAGATACAGGAGGGACTGAAGCTTTCTTT. This sequence encodes CASSIDTGGTEAFF.

This clonotype was detected a few times. This chain joins TRBV7-9 and TRBJ1-4; 8 bases line up with TRBD1. Germline V gene sequence: CDR1 SEHNR, CDR2 FQNEAQ (reference sequence). The CDR3 has 18 amino acids. After removal of 5 bases from V and 0 bases from J, the junction contained 11 bases not matched to a gene. The CDR3 is CASSRGTGRIATNEKLFF. CDR3 DNA: TGTGCCAGCAGCCGGGGGACAGGTCGAATTGCAACTAATGAAAAACTGTTTTTT.

CDR3 bases: TGTGCCAGCAGTCCGGGACAGAGAAACACCATATATTTT. Its translation is CASSPGQRNTIYF. The chain links TRBV6-1 to TRBJ1-3, with 7 positions matching TRBD1. Germline values: CDR1 MNHNS, CDR2 SASEGT. The CDR3 is made up of 13 amino acids. The ends lost 5 bases at V and 5 bases at J; junction bases unmatched: 3.